The rows below give T cell receptor beta chains drawn from one sample of a study of cytomegalovirus exposure and HLA in healthy donors. This table comes from immunoSEQ multiplex PCR, and its TCRdb copy is limited to in-frame clones, with some not included. The table has 99,000 or so clones, under 85% seen once. Sequencing input: PBMCs. The receptor source for this set is a woman between 35 and 50 years old in good health and CMV-seropositive. CDR3s include the opening cysteine and the closing phenylalanine or tryptophan. D genes are given only for firm matches. For some rows the clone size is stated as once, few or many, or as a class when expanded; others skip it.

CDR3 DNA: TGTGCCAGCCTGGACAGGGTGTACGGCTACACCTTC; CDR3 protein: CASLDRVYGYTF; D gene: TRBD1; V gene: TRBV6-5; J gene: TRBJ1-2; clone size: few
CDR3 DNA: TGTGCCAGCAGTAGGGACAGGAACACCGGGGAGCTGTTTTTT; CDR3 protein: CASSRDRNTGELFF; D gene: TRBD1; V gene: TRBV28; J gene: TRBJ2-2; clone size: few
CDR3 DNA: TGTGCCAGCAGCCGGGCGTGGGGCAGGAATGAAAAACTGTTTTTT; CDR3 protein: CASSRAWGRNEKLFF; D gene: NA; V gene: TRBV5-5; J gene: TRBJ1-4; clone size: NA
CDR3 DNA: TGTGCCAGCTCACCAGGGCAGGGAGGAGATTCACCCCTCCACTTT; CDR3 protein: CASSPGQGGDSPLHF; D gene: NA; V gene: TRBV18; J gene: TRBJ1-6; clone size: NA
CDR3 DNA: TGTGCCAGCAGCCCGCTCCAGGGCTCCGGGGAGCTGTTTTTT; CDR3 protein: CASSPLQGSGELFF; D gene: NA; V gene: TRBV4-2; J gene: TRBJ2-2; clone size: NA
CDR3 DNA: TGCGCCAGCACCCCGCGCCCGGGGTTCAATCAGCCCCAGCATTTT; CDR3 protein: CASTPRPGFNQPQHF; D gene: NA; V gene: TRBV5-1; J gene: TRBJ1-5; clone size: NA
CDR3 DNA: TGTGCCAGCAGCCCGGGCAAAACAGGTTTCTCTGGAAACACCATATATTTT; CDR3 protein: CASSPGKTGFSGNTIYF; D gene: NA; V gene: TRBV5-6; J gene: TRBJ1-3; clone size: NA
CDR3 DNA: TGTGCCAGCAGCCCCCGGGACAGGGGCTATGGCTACACCTTC; CDR3 protein: CASSPRDRGYGYTF; D gene: TRBD1; V gene: TRBV28; J gene: TRBJ1-2; clone size: NA
CDR3 DNA: TGCAGCGTTACTCGCGCGGGGCTAAATAACATTCAGTACTTC; CDR3 protein: CSVTRAGLNNIQYF; D gene: NA; V gene: TRBV29-1; J gene: TRBJ2-4; clone size: NA
CDR3 DNA: TGTGCCAGTAACACCGGGTCTAAAGCCTTCCATCAGCCCCAGCATTTT; CDR3 protein: CASNTGSKAFHQPQHF; D gene: NA; V gene: TRBV19; J gene: TRBJ1-5; clone size: few
CDR3 DNA: TGTGCCAGCAGCGTAGCGGCAGCGCAAGAGACCCAGTACTTC; CDR3 protein: CASSVAAAQETQYF; D gene: NA; V gene: TRBV9; J gene: TRBJ2-5; clone size: few
CDR3 DNA: TGTGCCAGCAGCGCCGACTGGTCGAACTACGAGCAGTACTTC; CDR3 protein: CASSADWSNYEQYF; D gene: NA; V gene: TRBV5-6; J gene: TRBJ2-7; clone size: few
CDR3 DNA: TGTGCCAGCAGCGTTACGGGAGAGCCAGGAAATGAGCAGTTCTTC; CDR3 protein: CASSVTGEPGNEQFF; D gene: NA; V gene: TRBV9; J gene: TRBJ2-1; clone size: once
CDR3 DNA: TGCGCCAGCCAACCCCAGCCAGGACTTGGAAACACCATATATTTT; CDR3 protein: CASQPQPGLGNTIYF; D gene: NA; V gene: TRBV5-1; J gene: TRBJ1-3; clone size: NA
CDR3 DNA: TGCAGCGCAACGGATACCGGACGGGGAGGGGATACGCAGTATTTT; CDR3 protein: CSATDTGRGGDTQYF; D gene: TRBD2; V gene: TRBV29-1; J gene: TRBJ2-3; clone size: NA
CDR3 DNA: TGTGCCAGCAGCGTTGGCTCAGGGGGGTCTTCTGGAAACACCATATATTTT; CDR3 protein: CASSVGSGGSSGNTIYF; D gene: TRBD1; V gene: TRBV9; J gene: TRBJ1-3; clone size: few
CDR3 DNA: TGCGCCAGCAGCCAAGAAAGGTTACAGACAAGGGGGAGGGATGAGCAGTTCTTC; CDR3 protein: CASSQERLQTRGRDEQFF; D gene: NA; V gene: TRBV4-1; J gene: TRBJ2-1; clone size: NA
CDR3 DNA: TGTGCCCAAAGAGGGGGGGCGAACACCGGGGAGCTGTTTTTT; CDR3 protein: CAQRGGANTGELFF; D gene: NA; V gene: TRBV12-5; J gene: TRBJ2-2; clone size: NA
CDR3 DNA: TGCGCCAGCAGCCCTGGACTAGCGGGTCAAGAGACCCAGTACTTC; CDR3 protein: CASSPGLAGQETQYF; D gene: TRBD2; V gene: TRBV5-1; J gene: TRBJ2-5; clone size: NA
CDR3 DNA: TGTGCCATCAGTGAGACTAGTCAGTTCTACAATGAGCAGTTCTTC; CDR3 protein: CAISETSQFYNEQFF; D gene: NA; V gene: TRBV10-3; J gene: TRBJ2-1; clone size: NA
CDR3 DNA: TGTGCCAGCAGTGACGTATGGCGGGACAATCAGCCCCAGCATTTT; CDR3 protein: CASSDVWRDNQPQHF; D gene: NA; V gene: TRBV2; J gene: TRBJ1-5; clone size: NA
CDR3 DNA: TGCGCCAGCAGTGGTTGTAGAGTAGCGGGAGGCCGGGTTTACGAGCAGTACTTC; CDR3 protein: CASSGCRVAGGRVYEQYF; D gene: TRBD2; V gene: TRBV10-1; J gene: TRBJ2-7; clone size: NA
CDR3 DNA: TGTGCCAGCAGTGATCCCACCACCAGTCCCTACGAGCAGTACTTC; CDR3 protein: CASSDPTTSPYEQYF; D gene: NA; V gene: TRBV2; J gene: TRBJ2-7; clone size: NA
CDR3 DNA: TGTGCCAGCAGCTTATCTGACAATGAGCAGTTCTTC; CDR3 protein: CASSLSDNEQFF; D gene: NA; V gene: TRBV5-4; J gene: TRBJ2-1; clone size: NA
CDR3 DNA: TGTGCCAGCAGCCAAAGACCCGGAGCCTCCTACGAGCAGTACTTC; CDR3 protein: CASSQRPGASYEQYF; D gene: NA; V gene: TRBV11-3; J gene: TRBJ2-7; clone size: NA
CDR3 DNA: TGTGCCAGCAGCTCAACAGGAGTACCTGGAAACACCATATATTTT; CDR3 protein: CASSSTGVPGNTIYF; D gene: NA; V gene: TRBV7-2; J gene: TRBJ1-3; clone size: NA
CDR3 DNA: TGTGCCAGCAGCTTGAGTACAGGGTTGTACTATGGCTACACCTTC; CDR3 protein: CASSLSTGLYYGYTF; D gene: NA; V gene: TRBV5-4; J gene: TRBJ1-2; clone size: NA
CDR3 DNA: TGTGCCAGCAGCATCGACGCCCAGGACTCAGAACGGCAGTACTTC; CDR3 protein: CASSIDAQDSERQYF; D gene: NA; V gene: TRBV9; J gene: TRBJ2-7; clone size: NA
CDR3 DNA: TGTGCCAGCACCCTCCGGAGACAGGGTTCCTACAATGAGCAGTTCTTC; CDR3 protein: CASTLRRQGSYNEQFF; D gene: TRBD1; V gene: TRBV11-2; J gene: TRBJ2-1; clone size: NA
CDR3 DNA: TGTGCCAGCAGTTACTCTGGAGGTTATGAGACCCAGTACTTC; CDR3 protein: CASSYSGGYETQYF; D gene: NA; V gene: TRBV6-5; J gene: TRBJ2-5; clone size: NA
CDR3 DNA: TGCGCCAGCAAGTGGGGGGAAAATAACAATGAGCAGTTCTTC; CDR3 protein: CASKWGENNNEQFF; D gene: NA; V gene: TRBV10-2; J gene: TRBJ2-1; clone size: NA
CDR3 DNA: TGTGCCAGCAGCTCTCTAGCGGGAGTCAGCTCTGGGGCCAACGTCCTGACTTTC; CDR3 protein: CASSSLAGVSSGANVLTF; D gene: TRBD2; V gene: TRBV7-9; J gene: TRBJ2-6; clone size: few
CDR3 DNA: TGCGCCAGCAGCCTCGGACAGGGGGCCTCCTACGAGCAGTACTTC; CDR3 protein: CASSLGQGASYEQYF; D gene: TRBD1; V gene: TRBV4-3; J gene: TRBJ2-7; clone size: NA
CDR3 DNA: TGTGCCAGCAGCTTTCGGAGGGGGGGGCGTCTGAACACAGATACGCAGTATTTT; CDR3 protein: CASSFRRGGRLNTDTQYF; D gene: NA; V gene: TRBV5-8; J gene: TRBJ2-3; clone size: NA
CDR3 DNA: TGTGCCAGCAGACTCGGAGGCGGGAGTGTCAATGAGCAGTTCTTC; CDR3 protein: CASRLGGGSVNEQFF; D gene: TRBD2; V gene: TRBV7-8; J gene: TRBJ2-1; clone size: NA
CDR3 DNA: TGTGCCAGCAGTTTCCATCACAGGGACAATGAGCAGTTCTTC; CDR3 protein: CASSFHHRDNEQFF; D gene: NA; V gene: TRBV27; J gene: TRBJ2-1; clone size: NA
CDR3 DNA: TGTGCCATACAAACGGCGGGGGGATACAATGAGCAGTTCTTC; CDR3 protein: CAIQTAGGYNEQFF; D gene: TRBD2; V gene: TRBV28; J gene: TRBJ2-1; clone size: few
CDR3 DNA: TGTGCCAGCAGCTTTAGCGGGGTCAGGTCCTATAATTCACCCCTCCACTTT; CDR3 protein: CASSFSGVRSYNSPLHF; D gene: NA; V gene: TRBV11-2; J gene: TRBJ1-6; clone size: few
CDR3 DNA: TGTGCCAGCAGTTTACGGGCCAACCTGGGGAGTCAGCCCCAGCATTTT; CDR3 protein: CASSLRANLGSQPQHF; D gene: NA; V gene: TRBV27; J gene: TRBJ1-5; clone size: NA
CDR3 DNA: TGTGCCAGCAGACAGGGGGTTTGGCAGCCCCAGCATTTT; CDR3 protein: CASRQGVWQPQHF; D gene: TRBD1; V gene: TRBV28; J gene: TRBJ1-5; clone size: NA
CDR3 DNA: TGTGCCAGCAGAGACCTGGGGACTAGCGGGGGGGCCCGAGAGCAGTACTTC; CDR3 protein: CASRDLGTSGGAREQYF; D gene: TRBD2; V gene: TRBV28; J gene: TRBJ2-7; clone size: NA